The present T cell receptor beta chain was sequenced within a study of shared clonotypes between healthy human individuals. Study-wide results and caveats: Limitation of the genetic and exposure-history diversity represented came from the few donors. Measured sharing among donors was expected to vary with sequencing depth.

About this clone: The target antigen is unknown.

Data came from immunoSEQ multiplex PCR; TCRdb stores just in-frame clones and leaves some out. The sample lists about 490,000 clones; 81% were seen once. Trimming took off 7 bases at V and 1 base at J, with 18 bases between the two ends. Germline-derived CDR1 and CDR2 are LGHNT and FRNRAP. The length of the CDR3 is 16 residues. The sequence derives from a woman between 40 and 55 years old in good health. Some clones in this sample may be carry-over from other donors' samples. The sample consisted of PBMCs. The chain is built from TRBV12-5 and TRBJ2-3, with a weak D call TRBD2 (5 bases). The CDR3 DNA sequence: TGTGCTAGTGCCCCTCCCTTAGCGTATGGCACAGATACGCAGTATTTT. It codes for CASAPPLAYGTDTQYF.